A single sample gave rise to the 12 T cell receptor beta chains below, sequenced in a study of shared clonotypes between healthy human individuals. The protocol was immunoSEQ multiplex PCR, while the TCRdb copy is restricted to in-frame clones and leaves out a portion. The table includes about 2 million clones, approximately 95% detected once. Naive CD8 cells lacked CD45RO and underwent positive selection for CCR7, leaving out terminally differentiated effector memory CD45RA+ cells. The sequenced sample consisted of naive CD8+ T cells sorted from blood. These receptor sequences come from a young man in good health.

V usage is TRBV7-9 and J usage is TRBJ1-1; 7 bases align to TRBD1. The germline gives CDR1 SEHNR, CDR2 FQNEAQ (reference sequence). The CDR3 extends over 14 amino acids. The J segment lost 5 bases and the V segment lost 5 bases, leaving 8 bases of the junction unmatched. The CDR3 loop is CASSGDRDGTEAFF. The CDR3 nucleotides read TGTGCCAGCAGCGGAGACAGGGACGGGACTGAAGCTTTCTTT.

As to this clone: Other DNA sequences from this sample encode an identical CDR3 as well. J is TRBJ1-3 and V is TRBV28; D not certain. Trimming pared 6 bases from V and 0 bases from J, leaving 9 bases between. Germline CDR1 reads MDHEN; CDR2 reads SYDVKM. This CDR3 has 14 residues. CDR3: CASRLTGSGNTIYF. CDR3 sequence (DNA): TGTGCCAGCAGGCTGACTGGCTCTGGAAACACCATATATTTT.

V gene TRBV10-3 combines with J gene TRBJ1-5; 11 nucleotides agree with TRBD1. Germline V gene lookup returns CDR1 ENHRY and CDR2 SYGVKD. This CDR3 contains 15 residues. J was trimmed by 4 bases and V by 6 bases; bases with no gene match: 5. CDR3 DNA sequence: TGTGCCATCAGGAGGGGACAGGGGGGAAATCAGCCCCAGCATTTT. This encodes CAIRRGQGGNQPQHF.

A single count supports this clone. The chain is built from TRBV7-9 and TRBJ2-5; tentative D call: TRBD2 (7 bases). CDR3 length: 14 residues. The germline CDR1 and CDR2 sequences are SEHNR and FQNEAQ (reference sequence). V was clipped by 4 bases and J by 4 bases, with 13 bases between them. The CDR3 loop reads CASSYRGARETQYF. CDR3 nucleotides: TGTGCCAGCAGCTATCGGGGGGCCCGAGAGACCCAGTACTTC.

The V and J genes are TRBV4-3 and TRBJ2-7; 10 bases match TRBD1. The CDR3 runs 16 residues. Losses at the gene ends were 1 base for V and 6 bases for J; bases not matched to a gene: 9. Germline CDR1 LGHNA, CDR2 YSLEER. In nucleotides, the CDR3 is TGCGCCAGCAGCCAAGCTCTGACAGGGGGCATTTTCGAGCAGTACTTC. Its translation: CASSQALTGGIFEQYF.

In this sample, this clone turned up a few times. Other nucleotide sequences from this sample produce the same CDR3. The V and J genes are TRBV27 and TRBJ2-7; D possibly corresponds to TRBD1 (6 bases). The CDR3 is made up of 13 amino acids. The germline CDR1 and CDR2 sequences are MNHEY and SMNVEV (reference sequence). Trimming cost V 3 bases and J 3 bases, with 9 bases left between them. This CDR3 is CASSFGQFYEQYF. CDR3 nucleotide sequence: TGTGCCAGCAGTTTCGGACAGTTCTACGAGCAGTACTTC.

This chain uses TRBV4-2 with TRBJ2-7, with no clear D. This CDR3 has 11 amino acids. V was shortened by 1 base and J by 6 bases, with 4 bases between the two germline ends. Germline assignment: CDR1 LGHNA and CDR2 YNFKEQ. The DNA of the CDR3 is TGTGCCAGCAGCCAAGGTAGCGAGCAGTACTTC. It encodes CASSQGSEQYF.

This chain joins TRBV11-2 and TRBJ2-1; 11 bases line up with TRBD2. Germline-derived CDR1 and CDR2 are SGHAT and FQNNGV. This CDR3 contains 16 residues. With V trimmed by 0 bases and J by 6 bases, 4 bases remained unmatched. The CDR3 DNA sequence: TGTGCCAGCAGCTTAGAGGTGCTAGCGGGGGGCAATGAGCAGTTCTTC. Translating it yields CASSLEVLAGGNEQFF.

This chain joins TRBV28 and TRBJ2-7; 9 nucleotides match TRBD2. This CDR3 is built from 15 residues. The V and J ends lost 6 bases and 1 base, in that order; junction bases with no gene match: 7. Germline V gene sequence: CDR1 MDHEN, CDR2 SYDVKM. The CDR3 DNA reads as TGTGCCAGCAGATTCGGACTAGCGAATTCCTACGAGCAGTACTTC. This translates into CASRFGLANSYEQYF.

The J gene is TRBJ2-2, the V gene TRBV25-1, with D tentatively TRBD2 (6 bases). Deletions cut 6 bases from V and 1 base from J, with 9 bases between. The CDR3 extends over 14 amino acids. The germline V gene has CDR1 MGHDK and CDR2 SYGVNS. CDR3 amino acids: CASSDGGNTGELFF. The CDR3 nucleotides are TGTGCCAGCAGCGACGGGGGGAACACCGGGGAGCTGTTTTTT.

V gene TRBV7-9 combines with J gene TRBJ2-1; 8 bases fit TRBD2. Germline values: CDR1 SEHNR, CDR2 FQNEAQ (reference sequence). The CDR3 runs to 17 residues. Trimming took 4 bases from V and 3 from J; bases not matched to a gene: 11. CDR3 region: CASSSTDLLAVYNEQFF. Here the CDR3 DNA reads TGTGCCAGCAGCTCTACTGACCTACTAGCGGTCTACAATGAGCAGTTCTTC.

This chain connects TRBV13 to TRBJ2-5, with no clear D. The CDR3 sequence is 14 residues long. Trimming stripped 5 bases from V and 2 bases from J, with 12 bases between. Germline values: CDR1 PRHDT, CDR2 FYEKMQ (reference sequence). The CDR3 DNA is TGTGCCAGCAGCCTCCGCCAGCCTCAAGAGACCCAGTACTTC. Its translation: CASSLRQPQETQYF.